Below, 7 T cell receptor beta chains from the same sample are listed, as sequenced in a study of regulatory T cells in long-lasting Graves disease. Arm-PCR with iRepertoire HTBI primers amplified the CDR3 regions for these TCR beta libraries. One entry per CDR3 protein, called by TCRdb with MiXCR from the multiplex PCR reads. The table records about 610,000 distinct CDR3 sequences, about 15% of them present only once. The time point was: newly diagnosed GD, antithyroid drugs for less than 3 months. The TCR library used RNA extracted from PBMCs. These data were likewise used in another study, on T cells in Graves' hyperthyroidism and ophthalmopathy.

The sample in question was peripheral blood mononuclear cells (PBMCs), obtained at new diagnosis, from a patient treated with antithyroid drugs. The receptor set was obtained from a man younger than 30 with Graves disease.

The V gene is TRBV27, the J gene TRBJ1-5; unclear D gene. Trimming removed 6 bases from V and 0 bases from J, with 9 bases in between. The germline CDR1 and CDR2 sequences are MNHEY and SMNVEV (reference sequence). This CDR3 is built from 14 residues. The CDR3 sequence is CASRDGYSNQPQHF. CDR3 sequence (DNA): TGTGCCAGCAGGGACGGATATAGCAATCAGCCCCAGCATTTT.

In regard to this clonotype: A much larger clonotype is one base distant, so this may be a read error. The chain uses TRBV2 and TRBJ2-3, with D possibly called TRBD1 or TRBD2 (5 bases each). The length of the CDR3 is 12 residues. The germline CDR1 and CDR2 sequences are SNHLY and FYNNEI. The CDR3 nucleotides read TGTACCAGTGGGGGATTGACAGATACGCAGTATTTT. Its protein is CTSGGLTDTQYF.

This clonotype was observed at least ten times. The CDR3 reads CASIPGLSYNEQFF. CDR3 DNA sequence: TGTGCCAGCATCCCGGGACTGTCCTACAATGAGCAGTTCTTC. The chain employs TRBV2 and TRBJ2-1, with TRBD2 as a possible D gene (6 bases). V dropped 7 bases and J dropped 1 base, with 11 bases sitting between them. CDR3 length: 14 amino acids. The germline V gene encodes CDR1 SNHLY and CDR2 FYNNEI.

This clonotype was detected ten times or more. This chain uses TRBV10-3 with TRBJ2-7; 11 bases map to TRBD1. J lost 3 bases, V lost 2 bases, and 3 bases had no gene match. The CDR3 loop spans 15 amino acids. Germline V lookup: CDR1 ENHRY, CDR2 SYGVKD. The CDR3 DNA sequence: TGTGCCATCAGTGAGGGACAGGGGGCGGGCTACGAGCAGTACTTC. This codes for CAISEGQGAGYEQYF.

This clonotype has a count of ten or more. The chain is built from TRBV30 and TRBJ2-5; TRBD2 is a possible D gene (6 bases). Germline lookup yields CDR1 GTSNPN and CDR2 SVGIG (reference sequence). V was cut by 0 bases and J by 5 bases, with 19 bases left in between. The CDR3 has 16 amino acids. The CDR3 nucleotides read TGTGCCTGGAGTGTACGTAAGGGACTCCCCGGTGAGACCCAGTACTTC. Its protein product is CAWSVRKGLPGETQYF.

In nucleotides, the CDR3 is TGTGCCAGCAGTTTTCACGGTAGCGGGGACCCCTACGAGCAGTACTTC. It encodes CASSFHGSGDPYEQYF. The chain joins TRBV28 to TRBJ2-7, with 8 bases aligning to TRBD2. CDR1 MDHEN and CDR2 SYDVKM come from the germline V gene. Trimming took 3 bases from V and 2 from J; bases not matched to a gene: 9. CDR3 length: 16 residues.

In this sample, this clonotype turned up many times. This chain links TRBV28 with TRBJ2-1, with 13 bases aligning to TRBD2. CDR1 and CDR2 (germline): MDHEN, SYDVKM. CDR3 size: 15 residues. V lost 4 bases to trimming and J lost 8 bases; unmatched junction nucleotides: 5. CDR3 DNA: TGTGCCAGCAGTTCGGGACTAGCGGGACGCGATGAGCAGTTCTTC. This gives the protein CASSSGLAGRDEQFF.